This record concerns one T cell receptor beta chain sequence. This sample is drawn from a study of blood T cell repertoires in COVID-19. Background on the study: Material from acute and convalescent COVID-19 was sourced from the United States, Italy and Spain. In each case, the material was cDNA or gDNA derived from T cells, B-cell-depleted T cells, or PBMCs.

Losses at the gene ends were 0 bases for V and 4 bases for J; bases not matched to a gene: 5. This CDR3 comprises 16 residues. Germline-derived CDR1 and CDR2 are SGDLS and YYNGEE. In the original processing: The authors estimated nucleated cell counts from reference gene primer amplification. Sequencing used immunoSEQ multiplex PCR; TCRdb keeps in-frame clones, though not all of them. That table furnishes V, J and clone size, whereas the DNA furnished D and trimming. Seen here are about 220,000 clones, roughly 84% observed once, and the top ten hold 2% to 2.5%. Sequencing used peripheral blood. This clonotype was sampled from a middle-aged man who had recovered from COVID-19. The chain employs TRBV9 and TRBJ2-3; 10 nucleotides agree with TRBD2. CDR3 residues: CASSVVSAGGADTQYF. The DNA of the CDR3 is TGTGCCAGCAGCGTAGTTTCAGCGGGAGGGGCAGATACGCAGTATTTT. Full variable domain (missing parts from reference TRBV9 and TRBJ2-3): DSGVTQTPKHLITATGQRVTLRCSPRSGDLSVYWYQQSLDQGLQFLIQYYNGEERAKGNILERFSAQQFPDLHSELNLSSLELGDSALYFCASSVVSAGGADTQYFGPGTRLTVL.